Described below is a single T cell receptor (beta chain) sequence and its context. The antigen remains undetermined. It was autoimmune disease history or systemic immunosuppression that excluded patients. The entry originates in a study of OX40 agonist ivuxolimab in advanced cancers. For the study at large: People who had prior anti-PD-1, anti-PD-L1 or anti-CTLA-4 therapy could take part, and around 39% had some. Among those treated, three patients had partial responses, one with hepatocellular carcinoma and two with cutaneous melanoma.

CDR1 is MGHDK, CDR2 SYGVNS, per germline. Trimming removed 4 bases from V and 2 bases from J, with 9 bases in between. The CDR3 sequence is 13 residues long. The repertoire was sequenced with immunoSEQ multiplex PCR; TCRdb's copy has only in-frame clones and lacks some. The sample carries roughly 49,000 clones, 88% recorded once. Broader study findings: Doses of 0.1 to 3.0 mg/kg were accompanied by clonal expansion of CD4+ and CD8+ blood T cells by week 6.

The chain carries TRBV25-1 and TRBJ2-7; no clear D gene. This TCR was sampled from an adult with an advanced solid tumor such as melanoma, head and neck, liver or kidney cancer. The starting material was CD4+ or CD8+ T cells sorted from blood, obtained in a trial of the OX40 agonist ivuxolimab. CDR3 loop: CASSGDGPYEQYF. The DNA for the CDR3 is TGTGCCAGCAGTGGAGATGGTCCCTACGAGCAGTACTTC.